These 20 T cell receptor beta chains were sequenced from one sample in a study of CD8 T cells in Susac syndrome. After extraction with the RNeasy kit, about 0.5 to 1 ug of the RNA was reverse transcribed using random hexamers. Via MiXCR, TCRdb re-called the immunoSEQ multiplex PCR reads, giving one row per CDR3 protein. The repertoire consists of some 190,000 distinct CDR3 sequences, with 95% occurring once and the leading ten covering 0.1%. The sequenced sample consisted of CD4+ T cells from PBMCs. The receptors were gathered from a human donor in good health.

The CDR3 loop reads CASSQDQIGGTRRLETQYF. The CDR3, as DNA: TGTGCCAGCAGCCAAGATCAAATCGGAGGGACTCGAAGGCTCGAGACCCAGTACTTC. The V and J genes are TRBV3-1 and TRBJ2-5; weak D call: TRBD2 (6 bases). With 0 bases removed from V and 5 bases from J, the gap between germline ends came to 25 bases. Germline loops: CDR1 LGHDT, CDR2 YNNKEL (reference sequence). The CDR3 extends over 19 amino acids.

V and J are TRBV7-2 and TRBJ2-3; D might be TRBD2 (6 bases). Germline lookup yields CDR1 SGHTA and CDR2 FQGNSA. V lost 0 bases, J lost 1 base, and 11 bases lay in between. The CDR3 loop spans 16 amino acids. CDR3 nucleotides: TGTGCCAGCAGCTTAGCGGGCGGGATGCGCACAGATACGCAGTATTTT. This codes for CASSLAGGMRTDTQYF.

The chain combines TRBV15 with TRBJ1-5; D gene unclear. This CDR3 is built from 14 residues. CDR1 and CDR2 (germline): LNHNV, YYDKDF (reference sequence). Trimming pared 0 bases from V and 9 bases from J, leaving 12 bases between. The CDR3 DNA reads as TGTGCCACCAGCAGAGATATGGGATCAGGGCCCCAGCATTTT. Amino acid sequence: CATSRDMGSGPQHF.

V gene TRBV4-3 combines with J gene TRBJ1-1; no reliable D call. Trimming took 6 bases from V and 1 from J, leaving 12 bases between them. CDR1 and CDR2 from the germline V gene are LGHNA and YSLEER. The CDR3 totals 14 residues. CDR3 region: CASRPDTTNTEAFF. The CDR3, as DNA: TGCGCCAGCAGACCTGACACTACGAACACTGAAGCTTTCTTT.

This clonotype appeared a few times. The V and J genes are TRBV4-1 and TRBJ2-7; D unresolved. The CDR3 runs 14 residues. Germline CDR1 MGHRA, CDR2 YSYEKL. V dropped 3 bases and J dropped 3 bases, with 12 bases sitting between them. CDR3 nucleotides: TGCGCCAGCAGCCACCCCGTACAGCGCTACGAGCAGTACTTC. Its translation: CASSHPVQRYEQYF.

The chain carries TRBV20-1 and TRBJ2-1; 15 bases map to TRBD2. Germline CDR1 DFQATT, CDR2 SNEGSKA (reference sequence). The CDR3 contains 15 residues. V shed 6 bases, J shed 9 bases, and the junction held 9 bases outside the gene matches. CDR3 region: CSAHGLAGGKGEQFF. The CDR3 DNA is TGCAGTGCGCATGGACTAGCGGGAGGGAAGGGTGAGCAGTTCTTC.

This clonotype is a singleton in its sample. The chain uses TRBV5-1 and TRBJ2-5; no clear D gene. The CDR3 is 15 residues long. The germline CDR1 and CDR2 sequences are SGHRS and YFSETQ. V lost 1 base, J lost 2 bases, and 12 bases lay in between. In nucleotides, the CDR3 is TGCGCCAGCAGCTTGTTCGGCGGAACTCAAGAGACCCAGTACTTC. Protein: CASSLFGGTQETQYF. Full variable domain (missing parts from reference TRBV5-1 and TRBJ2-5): KAGVTQTPRYLIKTRGQQVTLSCSPISGHRSVSWYQQTPGQGLQFLFEYFSETQRNKGNFPGRFSGRQFSNSRSEMNVSTLELGDSALYLCASSLFGGTQETQYFGPGTRLLVL.

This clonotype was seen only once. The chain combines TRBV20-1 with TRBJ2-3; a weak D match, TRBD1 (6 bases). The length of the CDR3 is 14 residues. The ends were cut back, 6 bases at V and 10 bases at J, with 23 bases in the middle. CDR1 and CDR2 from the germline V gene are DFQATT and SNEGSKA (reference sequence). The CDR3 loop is CSARGDPAGMAQYF. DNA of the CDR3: TGCAGTGCCAGGGGAGACCCAGCCGGGATGGCGCAGTATTTT.

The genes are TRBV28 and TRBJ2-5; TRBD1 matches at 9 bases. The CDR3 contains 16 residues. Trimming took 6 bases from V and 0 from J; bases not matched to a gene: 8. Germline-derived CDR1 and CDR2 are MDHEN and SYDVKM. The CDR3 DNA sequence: TGTGCCAGCAGCTCCACAGGGGGCGGGAACCAAGAGACCCAGTACTTC. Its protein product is CASSSTGGGNQETQYF.

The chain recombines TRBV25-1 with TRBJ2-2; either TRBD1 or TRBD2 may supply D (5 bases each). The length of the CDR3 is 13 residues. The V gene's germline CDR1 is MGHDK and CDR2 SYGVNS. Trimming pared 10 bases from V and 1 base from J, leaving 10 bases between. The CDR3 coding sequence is TGTGCCATGGGGACGGGGAACACCGGGGAGCTGTTTTTT. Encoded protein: CAMGTGNTGELFF.

Here the CDR3 reads CASSYDWDYGTDTQYF. The CDR3 DNA reads TGTGCCAGCAGTTACGATTGGGACTATGGCACAGATACGCAGTATTTT. The chain joins TRBV6-5 to TRBJ2-3, with 7 bases matching TRBD2. Looked up from germline, CDR1 is MNHEY and CDR2 is SVGAGI. The CDR3 runs 16 residues. V trimming: 2 bases; J trimming: 1 base; junction bases outside the gene matches: 6.

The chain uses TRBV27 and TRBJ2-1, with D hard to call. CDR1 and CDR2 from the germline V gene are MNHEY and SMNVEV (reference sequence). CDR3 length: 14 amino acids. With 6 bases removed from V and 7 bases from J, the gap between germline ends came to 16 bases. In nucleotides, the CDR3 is TGTGCCAGCAGGCCCCCTCAGACCCAAAATGAGCAGTTCTTC. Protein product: CASRPPQTQNEQFF.

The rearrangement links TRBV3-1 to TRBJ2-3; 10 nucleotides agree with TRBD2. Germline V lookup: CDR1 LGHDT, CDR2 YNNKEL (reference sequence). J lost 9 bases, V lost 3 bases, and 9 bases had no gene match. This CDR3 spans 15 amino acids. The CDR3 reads CASSHRPSGSKTQYF. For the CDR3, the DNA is TGTGCCAGCAGCCACCGTCCTAGCGGGAGCAAGACGCAGTATTTT.

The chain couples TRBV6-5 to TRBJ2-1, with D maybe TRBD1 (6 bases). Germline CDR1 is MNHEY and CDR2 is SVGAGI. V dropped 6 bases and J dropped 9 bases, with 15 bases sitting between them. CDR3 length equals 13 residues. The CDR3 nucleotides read TGTGCCAGCAGGAATCAACAGGGTCGTGAGCAGTTCTTC. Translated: CASRNQQGREQFF.

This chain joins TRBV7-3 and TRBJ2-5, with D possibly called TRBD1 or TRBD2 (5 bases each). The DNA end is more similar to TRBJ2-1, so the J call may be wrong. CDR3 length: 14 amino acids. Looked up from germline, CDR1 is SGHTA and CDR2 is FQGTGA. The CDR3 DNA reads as TGTGCCAGCAGCTTAAACCCCTTAGGGGAGACCCAGTTCTTC. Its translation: CASSLNPLGETQFF.

CDR3 coding DNA: TGTGCCAGCAGCCTCGGTGGCGGGCCCTACGAGCAGTACGTC. It is translated as CASSLGGGPYEQYV. The chain employs TRBV14 and TRBJ2-7, with TRBD2 as a possible D gene (5 bases). With 4 bases removed from V and 2 bases from J, the gap between germline ends came to 12 bases. The CDR3 contains 14 residues. Germline V gives CDR1 SGHDN, CDR2 FVKESK.

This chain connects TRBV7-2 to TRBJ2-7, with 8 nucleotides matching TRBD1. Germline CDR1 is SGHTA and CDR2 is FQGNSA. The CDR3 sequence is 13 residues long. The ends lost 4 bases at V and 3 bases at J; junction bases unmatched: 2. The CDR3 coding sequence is TGTGCCAGCAGCTGGACAGGGCGCTACGAGCAGTACTTC. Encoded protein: CASSWTGRYEQYF.

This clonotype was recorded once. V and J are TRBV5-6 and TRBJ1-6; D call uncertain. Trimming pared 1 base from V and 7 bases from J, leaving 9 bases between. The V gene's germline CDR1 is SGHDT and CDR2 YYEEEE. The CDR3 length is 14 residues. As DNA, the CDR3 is TGTGCCAGCAGCTTGAAAGGGCCGAATTCACCCCTCCACTTT. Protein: CASSLKGPNSPLHF.

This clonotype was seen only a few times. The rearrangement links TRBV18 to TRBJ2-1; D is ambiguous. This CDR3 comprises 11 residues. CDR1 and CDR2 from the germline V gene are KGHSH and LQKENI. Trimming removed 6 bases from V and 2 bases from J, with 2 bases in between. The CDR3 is CASSTYNEQFF. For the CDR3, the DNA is TGTGCCAGCTCGACCTACAATGAGCAGTTCTTC.

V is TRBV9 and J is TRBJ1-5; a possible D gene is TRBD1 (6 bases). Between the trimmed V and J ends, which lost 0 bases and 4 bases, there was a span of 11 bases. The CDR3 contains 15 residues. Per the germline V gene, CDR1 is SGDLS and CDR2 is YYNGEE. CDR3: CASSVAGQSNQPQHF. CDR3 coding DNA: TGTGCCAGCAGCGTAGCCGGACAGTCAAATCAGCCCCAGCATTTT.